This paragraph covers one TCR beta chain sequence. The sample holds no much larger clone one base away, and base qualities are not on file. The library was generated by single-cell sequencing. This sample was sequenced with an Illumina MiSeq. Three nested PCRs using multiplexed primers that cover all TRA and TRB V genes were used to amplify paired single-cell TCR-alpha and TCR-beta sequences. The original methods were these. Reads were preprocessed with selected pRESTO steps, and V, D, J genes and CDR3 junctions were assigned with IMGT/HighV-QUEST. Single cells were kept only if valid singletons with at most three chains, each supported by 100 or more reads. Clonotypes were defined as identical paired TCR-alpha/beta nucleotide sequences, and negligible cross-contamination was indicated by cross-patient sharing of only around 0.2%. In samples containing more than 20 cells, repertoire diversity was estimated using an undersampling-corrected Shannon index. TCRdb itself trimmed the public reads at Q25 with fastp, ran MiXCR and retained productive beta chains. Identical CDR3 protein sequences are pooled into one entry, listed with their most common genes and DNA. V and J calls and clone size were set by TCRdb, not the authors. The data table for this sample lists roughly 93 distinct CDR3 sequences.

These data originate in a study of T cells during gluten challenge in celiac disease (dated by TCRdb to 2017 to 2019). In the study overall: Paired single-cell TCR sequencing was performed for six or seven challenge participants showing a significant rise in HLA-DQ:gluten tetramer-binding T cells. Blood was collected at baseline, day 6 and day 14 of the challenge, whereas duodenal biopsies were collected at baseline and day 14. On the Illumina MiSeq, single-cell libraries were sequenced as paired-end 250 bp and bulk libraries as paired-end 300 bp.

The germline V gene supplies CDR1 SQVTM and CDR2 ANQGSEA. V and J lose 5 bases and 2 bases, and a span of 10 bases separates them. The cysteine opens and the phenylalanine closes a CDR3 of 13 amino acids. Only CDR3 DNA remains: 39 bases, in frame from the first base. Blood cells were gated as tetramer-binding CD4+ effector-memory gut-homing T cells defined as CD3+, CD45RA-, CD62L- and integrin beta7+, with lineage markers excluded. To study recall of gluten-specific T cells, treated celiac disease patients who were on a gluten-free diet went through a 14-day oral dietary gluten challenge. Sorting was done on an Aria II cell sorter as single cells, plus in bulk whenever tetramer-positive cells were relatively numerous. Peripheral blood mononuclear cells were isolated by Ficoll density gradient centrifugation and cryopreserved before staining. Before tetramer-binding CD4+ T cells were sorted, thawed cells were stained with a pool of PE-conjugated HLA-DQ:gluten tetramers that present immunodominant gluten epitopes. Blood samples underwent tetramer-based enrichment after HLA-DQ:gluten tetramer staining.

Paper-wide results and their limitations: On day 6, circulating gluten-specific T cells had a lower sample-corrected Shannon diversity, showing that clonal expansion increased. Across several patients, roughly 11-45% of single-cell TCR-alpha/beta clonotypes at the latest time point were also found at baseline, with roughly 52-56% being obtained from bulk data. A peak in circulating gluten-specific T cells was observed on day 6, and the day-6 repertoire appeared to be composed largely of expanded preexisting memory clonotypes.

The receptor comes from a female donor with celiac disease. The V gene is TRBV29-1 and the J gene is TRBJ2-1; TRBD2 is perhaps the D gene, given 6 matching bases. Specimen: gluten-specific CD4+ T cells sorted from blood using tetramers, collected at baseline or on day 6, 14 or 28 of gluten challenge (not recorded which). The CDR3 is CSVWAGTYNEQFF. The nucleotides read TGCAGCGTTTGGGCGGGGACCTACAATGAGCAGTTCTTC.